This T cell receptor (beta chain) was captured in a study of T cells in localized non-small cell lung cancer. Germline V gene lookup returns CDR1 SGDLS and CDR2 YYNGEE. The CDR3 has 14 amino acids. V trimming: 5 bases; J trimming: 6 bases; junction bases outside the gene matches: 10. Profiling relied on immunoSEQ multiplex PCR, and the TCRdb table lists in-frame clones only, not all of them. Of some 82,000 clones listed, over 70% are singletons. Regarding this clone: The antigen is undetermined.

Whole-study findings and limits: One tumor region alone was sequenced, and heterogeneity therefore remains possible. In the blood, greater T cell density corresponded to longer overall survival. Uninvolved adjacent lung, not tumor, had the highest T cell clonality. Adjacent lung tissue had a median about 58 of the top 100 clones found in the tumor.

Material: PBMCs, obtained before any cancer treatment. The sequence was obtained from a man between 40 and 70 years old with stage II squamous cell lung carcinoma. The chain joins TRBV9 to TRBJ1-1; 7 bases line up with TRBD1. Written as DNA, the CDR3 is TGTGCCAGCAGGGCAGACAGGGCCGGGGCTGAAGCTTTCTTT. As protein: CASRADRAGAEAFF.